This T cell receptor (beta chain) comes out of a study of human T cells and chemical hapten exposure. A single record per CDR3 protein comes from TCRdb applying MiXCR to the RACE reads. The data show around 300,000 distinct CDR3 sequences, with 4.5% to 5.5% seen just once and 7% to 10% held by the top ten. This clonotype came up a few times. Per germline, CDR1 MNHEY and CDR2 SVGAGI. The trim removed 6 bases at V and 6 bases at J, leaving 10 bases unmatched. CDR3 length equals 14 residues. Described time point: pre-sensitization, week 0. Treatment of the sample: therapeutic diphenylcyclopropenone sensitization with weekly scalp DPC.

Here the sequenced sample was whole blood, taken in connection with sensitization to the hapten diphenylcyclopropenone (DPC). The V gene is TRBV6-5, the J gene TRBJ1-2, with 7 positions matching TRBD1. This TCR derives from a woman aged 18-29 years with alopecia areata. Some clones in this sample may be carry-over from other donors' samples. The CDR3 loop is CASSRSGGQDGYTF. DNA for the CDR3: TGTGCCAGCAGCCGGTCAGGGGGGCAGGATGGCTACACCTTC.